A single sample is the source of the 21 T cell receptor beta chains below, sequenced in a study of PD-1 blockade in classical Hodgkin lymphoma. Relapse after autologous stem cell transplantation occurred in every patient, and brentuximab vedotin exposure varied. Libraries were prepared by immunoSEQ multiplex PCR; TCRdb keeps only in-frame clonotypes and omits some of them. The data show over 35,000 clones, with about 88% seen just once and 5% to 6.5% held by the top ten. The specimen was peripheral blood mononuclear cells (PBMCs), collected before the second cycle of nivolumab. The receptors come from a human donor with classical Hodgkin lymphoma.

The gene calls are TRBV6-5 and TRBJ2-7; tentatively, D is TRBD1 (6 bases). Germline CDR1 is MNHEY and CDR2 is SVGAGI. The CDR3 length is 13 residues. V lost 6 bases and J lost 3, with 12 bases in between. CDR3 sequence (DNA): TGTGCCAGCAGAAAAGGGGGAAACTACGAGCAGTACTTC. The encoded protein is CASRKGGNYEQYF.

This chain uses TRBV19 with TRBJ2-2; D tentatively reads TRBD1 or TRBD2 (5 bases each). V was clipped by 4 bases and J by 4 bases, with 16 bases between them. The CDR3 covers 16 residues. From germline, CDR1 is LNHDA and CDR2 SQIVND (reference sequence). The CDR3 spells CASSTRDQRGTGELFF. The CDR3 nucleotides are TGTGCCAGTAGTACCCGGGACCAACGAGGCACCGGGGAGCTGTTTTTT.

V gene TRBV15 combines with J gene TRBJ1-5, with TRBD1 matching over 9 bases. This CDR3 region has 18 residues. Germline lookup yields CDR1 LNHNV and CDR2 YYDKDF (reference sequence). With V trimmed by 1 base and J by 0 bases, 7 bases remained unmatched. CDR3 DNA: TGTGCCACCAGCAGAGCCTGGACAGGGGCCTCTAGCAATCAGCCCCAGCATTTT. Encoded protein: CATSRAWTGASSNQPQHF.

The chain uses TRBV12-5 and TRBJ2-1, with D possibly being TRBD2 (5 bases). Germline CDR1 reads LGHNT; CDR2 reads FRNRAP. The CDR3 sequence is 11 residues long. V was trimmed by 5 bases and J by 7 bases, leaving 6 bases between them. In nucleotides, the CDR3 is TGTGCTAGTGGTGCGGGTAATGAGCAGTTCTTC. Encoded protein: CASGAGNEQFF.

The CDR3, as DNA: TGTGCCAGCAGCCGGACCGAATCCTACGAGCAGTACTTC. This sequence encodes CASSRTESYEQYF. This chain uses TRBV11-2 with TRBJ2-7; D unclear. Germline lookup yields CDR1 SGHAT and CDR2 FQNNGV. Trimming stripped 5 bases from V and 1 base from J, with 9 bases between. This CDR3 region has 13 residues.

This rearrangement joins TRBV29-1 to TRBJ2-7; 7 bases are a match to TRBD1. This CDR3 region has 14 residues. Germline V CDR1 and CDR2: SQVTM, ANQGSEA. Trimming took 4 bases from V and 2 from J; bases not matched to a gene: 8. As DNA, the CDR3 is TGCAGCGTTGTTTTCGGGGACAGAGCCTACGAGCAGTACTTC. Protein: CSVVFGDRAYEQYF.

The chain joins TRBV28 to TRBJ1-3; D unresolved. CDR1 and CDR2 from the germline V gene are MDHEN and SYDVKM. The germline V and J ends were trimmed by 2 bases and 0 bases, with 5 bases remaining between them. The CDR3 has 14 residues. The CDR3 DNA follows: TGTGCCAGCAGTTTAGGTACCTCTGGAAACACCATATATTTT. It is translated as CASSLGTSGNTIYF.

The chain is built from TRBV2 and TRBJ2-5; unclear D gene. V gave up 4 bases and J gave up 2 bases, with 8 bases separating them. The CDR3 extends over 13 amino acids. Germline V CDR1 and CDR2: SNHLY, FYNNEI. CDR3 nucleotide sequence: TGTGCCAGCAGTGGGACCAGACAAGAGACCCAGTACTTC. Its translation: CASSGTRQETQYF.

The V call is TRBV7-8, the J call TRBJ2-7; D is perhaps TRBD1 (6 bases). Trimming stripped 1 base from V and 4 bases from J, with 17 bases between. In germline, CDR1 is SGHVS, CDR2 FQNEAQ. CDR3 length: 16 amino acids. CDR3 residues: CASSLGRLGTTYEQYF. Written as DNA, the CDR3 is TGTGCCAGCAGCTTAGGCCGTCTCGGGACAACGTACGAGCAGTACTTC. The whole variable domain, remainder taken from reference TRBV7-8 and TRBJ2-7, is GAGVSQSPRYKVAKRGQDVALRCDPISGHVSLFWYQQALGQGPEFLTYFQNEAQLDKSGLPSDRFFAERPEGSVSTLKIQRTQQEDSAVYLCASSLGRLGTTYEQYFGPGTRLTVT.

This rearrangement joins TRBV28 to TRBJ2-1; unclear D gene. This CDR3 region has 19 residues. Germline V lookup: CDR1 MDHEN, CDR2 SYDVKM. V shed 2 bases and J shed 0 bases, with 20 bases lying between them. The CDR3 DNA follows: TGTGCCAGCAGTTTAGGGTTTCGTCAGCTCCCCCTCTCCTACAATGAGCAGTTCTTC. The encoded protein is CASSLGFRQLPLSYNEQFF.

This clone was seen a handful of times. The gene calls are TRBV7-9 and TRBJ2-1; 8 nucleotides line up with TRBD2. CDR1 and CDR2 (germline): SEHNR, FQNEAQ (reference sequence). With 6 bases clipped from V and 5 bases from J, the junction kept 6 bases outside the gene matches. The CDR3 contains 14 residues. CDR3 bases: TGTGCCAGCAGGAGGACTAGCCAAAACAATGAGCAGTTCTTC. Amino acid sequence: CASRRTSQNNEQFF.

This clone occurred once. The rearrangement uses TRBV4-2 and TRBJ2-5; a weak D match, TRBD2 (5 bases). Germline CDR1 and CDR2: LGHNA and YNFKEQ. V dropped 2 bases and J dropped 1 base, with 14 bases sitting between them. This CDR3 is built from 16 residues. The DNA of the CDR3 is TGTGCCAGCAGCCAAAAGTCGGGGATCCCCCAAGAGACCCAGTACTTC. This translates into CASSQKSGIPQETQYF.

The rearrangement joins TRBV5-1 to TRBJ2-7, with 9 nucleotides matching TRBD2. The junction had 3 bases not matched to a gene; V was cut back by 5 bases and J by 0 bases. Germline V CDR1 and CDR2: SGHRS, YFSETQ. The CDR3 consists of 14 residues. In DNA form, the CDR3 reads TGCGCCAGCAGTGTAGCGGGAGACTCCTACGAGCAGTACTTC. This translates into CASSVAGDSYEQYF.

The chain joins TRBV28 to TRBJ1-1, with 8 bases identical to TRBD1. Germline assignment: CDR1 MDHEN and CDR2 SYDVKM. V lost 5 bases to trimming and J lost 4 bases; unmatched junction nucleotides: 3. The length of the CDR3 is 13 residues. The CDR3 nucleotides are TGTGCCAGCAGTCGAACAGGGGGCACTGAAGCTTTCTTT. Residues: CASSRTGGTEAFF.

The sample holds one count of this clone. The chain is built from TRBV19 and TRBJ1-1, with D tentatively TRBD1 (6 bases). V was trimmed by 3 bases and J by 8 bases, leaving 10 bases between them. The V gene's germline CDR1 is LNHDA and CDR2 SQIVND (reference sequence). The CDR3 totals 12 residues. The CDR3: CASSIMDSEAFF. The CDR3, as DNA: TGTGCCAGTAGTATTATGGACAGCGAAGCTTTCTTT.

This clone came up once. The chain has TRBV11-2 and TRBJ1-2; TRBD1 might be the D (6 bases). The germline V gene has CDR1 SGHAT and CDR2 FQNNGV. Trimming took off 4 bases at V and 4 bases at J, with 16 bases between the two ends. The CDR3 runs 15 residues. The CDR3 reads CASSSSDRLGYGYTF. The CDR3 DNA reads TGTGCCAGCAGCTCTTCCGACAGGTTGGGCTATGGCTACACCTTC.

This chain links TRBV5-1 with TRBJ1-1, with 7 bases fitting TRBD1. The CDR3 is 13 residues long. Germline V gene lookup returns CDR1 SGHRS and CDR2 YFSETQ. V dropped 2 bases and J dropped 7; count of bases not matched to a gene: 5. DNA of the CDR3: TGCGCCAGCAGCTTCACGGGGACAGTTGAAGCTTTCTTT. Residues: CASSFTGTVEAFF.

This chain uses TRBV2 with TRBJ1-5, with no clear D. CDR1 SNHLY and CDR2 FYNNEI come from the germline V gene. The CDR3 extends over 16 amino acids. V was shortened by 0 bases and J by 0 bases, with 9 bases between the two germline ends. The CDR3 coding sequence is TGTGCCAGCAGTGAAGCGCTAGGACCTAGCAATCAGCCCCAGCATTTT. Translating it yields CASSEALGPSNQPQHF.

CDR3 coding DNA: TGCGCCAGCAGCTCCCGAACACTAGGCACCGGGACAGGGTATGGAAACACCATATATTTT. Translation: CASSSRTLGTGTGYGNTIYF. The J gene is TRBJ1-3, the V gene TRBV4-3; 9 bases are a match to TRBD1. Looked up from germline, CDR1 is LGHNA and CDR2 is YSLEER. Unmatched junction bases numbered 20, after V lost 5 bases and J lost 3 bases. This CDR3 has 20 amino acids.

V and J are TRBV6-1 and TRBJ1-5, with D uncertain. V was trimmed by 4 bases and J by 2 bases, leaving 12 bases between them. Germline V gene lookup returns CDR1 MNHNS and CDR2 SASEGT. The CDR3 covers 15 residues. The CDR3 region is CASSVERGGNQPQHF. The DNA of the CDR3 is TGTGCCAGCAGTGTCGAACGTGGTGGCAATCAGCCCCAGCATTTT.

This chain uses TRBV18 with TRBJ2-7; 7 bases are a match to TRBD2. V lost 0 bases, J lost 4 bases, and 9 bases stayed unmatched. There are 16 residues in the CDR3. Looked up from germline, CDR1 is KGHSH and CDR2 is LQKENI. The CDR3 is CASSPPSGLVSYEQYF. The DNA of the CDR3 is TGTGCCAGCTCACCACCGTCCGGACTAGTCTCTTACGAGCAGTACTTC.